These T cell receptor beta chains were read from a single sample in a study of shared clonotypes between healthy human individuals. The protocol was immunoSEQ multiplex PCR, while the TCRdb copy is restricted to in-frame clones and leaves out a portion. The sample includes more than 2,000,000 clones, over 85% seen only once; the top ten take 0.13% to 0.15%. The specimen was naive CD4+ T cells sorted from blood. The source is a man younger than 35 in good health. CDR3s include the opening cysteine and the closing phenylalanine or tryptophan. The order of the fields is V gene, J gene, clone size, CDR3 protein. Rows give clone size only sometimes, using once, few, many, or a class for an expanded clone.

v_gene: TRBV5-1; j_gene: TRBJ2-3; abundance: -; CDR3aa: CASSWSSSESDTQYF
v_gene: TRBV9; j_gene: TRBJ1-3; abundance: -; CDR3aa: CASSVWDRGSGNTIYF
v_gene: TRBV7-2; j_gene: TRBJ2-5; abundance: -; CDR3aa: CASSLAWQPGTQYF
v_gene: TRBV7-9; j_gene: TRBJ2-2; abundance: -; CDR3aa: CASSLASGRNTGELFF
v_gene: TRBV6-1; j_gene: TRBJ2-3; abundance: -; CDR3aa: CASRESRTVGGDTQYF
v_gene: TRBV4-1; j_gene: TRBJ1-3; abundance: -; CDR3aa: CASSLTTGPSSGNTIYF
v_gene: TRBV2; j_gene: TRBJ1-5; abundance: once; CDR3aa: CASSESGGGQPQHF
v_gene: TRBV6-5; j_gene: TRBJ1-2; abundance: -; CDR3aa: CASSQGYGYTF
v_gene: TRBV27; j_gene: TRBJ2-7; abundance: -; CDR3aa: CASSLSGTGGYEQYF
v_gene: TRBV7-8; j_gene: TRBJ2-1; abundance: -; CDR3aa: CASSLAAGEQFF
v_gene: TRBV7-8; j_gene: TRBJ2-5; abundance: -; CDR3aa: CASSLRTSGSTQYF
v_gene: TRBV9; j_gene: TRBJ2-3; abundance: -; CDR3aa: CASSLRTDTDTQYF
v_gene: TRBV15; j_gene: TRBJ2-5; abundance: -; CDR3aa: CATSRELASQETQYF
v_gene: TRBV18; j_gene: TRBJ1-3; abundance: -; CDR3aa: CASSPPVGQGAGNTIYF
v_gene: TRBV7-2; j_gene: TRBJ1-3; abundance: -; CDR3aa: CASSSRRVPSGNTIYF
v_gene: TRBV2; j_gene: TRBJ2-1; abundance: -; CDR3aa: CASSTRTSGSNEQFF
v_gene: TRBV7-2; j_gene: TRBJ1-5; abundance: -; CDR3aa: CASSLVSNQPQHF
v_gene: TRBV5-6; j_gene: TRBJ1-2; abundance: -; CDR3aa: CASSLGDSYGYTF
v_gene: TRBV27; j_gene: TRBJ2-1; abundance: -; CDR3aa: CASSLSAPVEQFF
v_gene: TRBV29-1; j_gene: TRBJ1-3; abundance: -; CDR3aa: CSVGTVGNTIYF
v_gene: TRBV4-3; j_gene: TRBJ2-1; abundance: -; CDR3aa: CASSQQNLLALSSPSYNEQFF
v_gene: TRBV9; j_gene: TRBJ1-1; abundance: -; CDR3aa: CASGSLGRTEAFF
v_gene: TRBV4-2; j_gene: TRBJ2-5; abundance: -; CDR3aa: CASSQVGGTQYF
v_gene: TRBV7-2; j_gene: TRBJ2-7; abundance: -; CDR3aa: CASSSEQGPSYEQYF
v_gene: TRBV19; j_gene: TRBJ2-5; abundance: -; CDR3aa: CATSGGQGQTQYF
v_gene: TRBV15; j_gene: TRBJ1-4; abundance: -; CDR3aa: CATSRADEKLFF
v_gene: TRBV6-1; j_gene: TRBJ2-3; abundance: -; CDR3aa: CASSTGATDTQYF
v_gene: TRBV7-3; j_gene: TRBJ2-1; abundance: -; CDR3aa: CASSNGLAGGNEQFF
v_gene: TRBV30; j_gene: TRBJ2-6; abundance: -; CDR3aa: CAWTRGPGRSGANVLTF
v_gene: TRBV6-1; j_gene: TRBJ1-1; abundance: -; CDR3aa: CASSEQDEAFF
v_gene: TRBV30; j_gene: TRBJ2-7; abundance: once; CDR3aa: CAWRGRRLGEQYF
v_gene: TRBV5-1; j_gene: TRBJ2-1; abundance: -; CDR3aa: CASSLAGLGFHEQFF
v_gene: TRBV19; j_gene: TRBJ1-2; abundance: -; CDR3aa: CASSIGPPAWGNGYTF
v_gene: TRBV28; j_gene: TRBJ1-4; abundance: -; CDR3aa: CASSFLTLNEKLFF
v_gene: TRBV2; j_gene: TRBJ1-3; abundance: -; CDR3aa: CASSPRQVSGNTIYF
v_gene: TRBV5-1; j_gene: TRBJ2-2; abundance: -; CDR3aa: CASSLASGGPTGELFF
v_gene: TRBV5-1; j_gene: TRBJ2-7; abundance: -; CDR3aa: CASSEDPGLFYEQYF
v_gene: TRBV28; j_gene: TRBJ1-5; abundance: -; CDR3aa: CASRRGTGLNNQPQHF
v_gene: TRBV4-1; j_gene: TRBJ1-4; abundance: -; CDR3aa: CASSQGQAGGSEKLFF
v_gene: TRBV2; j_gene: TRBJ2-1; abundance: -; CDR3aa: CASGGQVPSYNEQFF
v_gene: TRBV12-5; j_gene: TRBJ2-7; abundance: -; CDR3aa: CASGLPPGRGGYEQYF
v_gene: TRBV4-3; j_gene: TRBJ2-1; abundance: -; CDR3aa: CASSRRRGGSWDNEQFF
v_gene: TRBV18; j_gene: TRBJ1-4; abundance: -; CDR3aa: CASSPRQGAANEKLFF
v_gene: TRBV5-1; j_gene: TRBJ1-4; abundance: -; CDR3aa: CASSGSGTGGEKLFF
v_gene: TRBV10-3; j_gene: TRBJ1-1; abundance: few; CDR3aa: CACSTMNTEAFF
v_gene: TRBV5-1; j_gene: TRBJ1-2; abundance: once; CDR3aa: CASSPDGTQGSYGYTF
v_gene: TRBV5-8; j_gene: TRBJ2-7; abundance: -; CDR3aa: CASSLRTSRAEQYF
v_gene: TRBV2; j_gene: TRBJ2-7; abundance: -; CDR3aa: CASKPLGQSYEQYF